This TCR beta chain appears in the sequencing data of a study of control samples from healthy donors and cancer patients. This clone was seen more than once but under ten times. Germline CDR1 is MDHEN and CDR2 is SYDVKM. The length of the CDR3 is 14 residues. V gave up 3 bases and J gave up 3 bases, with 11 bases separating them. TCRdb keeps only in-frame clones here, not all; method: immunoSEQ multiplex PCR. The data contain about 160,000 clones, 96% of them singletons. The TCR sequence derives from a woman under 40 in good health. The source material was blood. V is TRBV28 and J is TRBJ1-2; D unresolved. CDR3 nucleotide sequence: TGTGCCAGCAGTTTGGTGGGCGGGCACTATGGCTACACCTTC. This sequence encodes CASSLVGGHYGYTF.